This T cell receptor (beta chain) is drawn from a study of T cells after yellow fever vaccination. Study-level points and caveats: FACS-sorted repertoires might harbor abundant contaminating clonotypes from the bulk population. The study re-detected most primary-vaccination clones after the booster (roughly 95% CD4, roughly 85% CD8). Faster peaking, at day 5 versus 15, marked a secondary response that was weaker.

This CDR3 has 16 amino acids. Trimming cost V 0 bases and J 1 base; bases outside gene matches: 3. CDR1 and CDR2 from the germline V gene are SGHRS and YFSETQ. This clonotype was counted at least ten times. Its antigen is currently unknown. 5'RACE template switching generated TCR cDNA, adding a universal primer site and UMIs. TCRdb analysed the 5' RACE reads with MiXCR anew, one entry per CDR3 protein. The table lists hundreds of thousands of distinct CDR3 sequences, about 6% of them singletons. This TCR was sampled from a man younger than 40 who received the YFV17D yellow fever vaccine. V usage is TRBV5-1 and J usage is TRBJ2-1, with 8 bases fitting TRBD2. The sequenced sample was PBMCs, obtained 5 days after the yellow fever booster vaccination. CDR3 residues: CASSLELAVSYNEQFF. The CDR3 DNA sequence: TGCGCCAGCAGCTTGGAACTAGCGGTGTCCTACAATGAGCAGTTCTTC.